These 12 T cell receptor beta chains came from one sample sequenced in a study of blood T cell repertoires in COVID-19. Here immunoSEQ multiplex PCR was the method, and the copy in TCRdb shows in-frame clones only, minus some. This table has fewer than 350,000 clones, more than 70% appearing once. Sequencing was performed on peripheral blood. The receptors originated from a woman in her thirties with COVID-19, enrolled during active disease.

This clone was observed once. V usage is TRBV9 and J usage is TRBJ2-1, with 10 bases identical to TRBD2. CDR1 and CDR2 from the germline V gene are SGDLS and YYNGEE. The V segment lost 0 bases and the J segment 6 bases; nucleotides outside the gene matches: 9. The CDR3 runs to 17 residues. CDR3 DNA sequence: TGTGCCAGCAGCGTAGTTCCAGGGACTAGCGTGGGCAATGAGCAGTTCTTC. Protein sequence: CASSVVPGTSVGNEQFF.

The gene calls are TRBV10-1 and TRBJ1-4; 7 nucleotides line up with TRBD1. The CDR3 consists of 15 residues. V was clipped by 1 base and J by 7 bases; unmatched bases: 6. Germline-derived CDR1 and CDR2 are WNHNN and SYGVQD (reference sequence). CDR3 DNA sequence: TGCGCCAGCAGTGAGTTTGGCAGGGGGTGTGAAAAACTGTTTTTT. Residues: CASSEFGRGCEKLFF.

This sequence joins TRBV6-1 and TRBJ1-3; D gene unclear. CDR1 and CDR2 from the germline V gene are MNHNS and SASEGT. V lost 1 base and J 6 bases, leaving 16 bases between the germline ends. The CDR3 consists of 16 residues. CDR3 protein: CASSEVEAGLVNTIYF. CDR3 bases: TGTGCCAGCAGTGAAGTAGAGGCGGGATTAGTAAACACCATATATTTT.

J is TRBJ2-3 and V is TRBV5-8; 9 bases fit TRBD1. Germline lookup yields CDR1 SGHTS and CDR2 YDEGEE. This CDR3 region has 16 residues. V trimming: 0 bases; J trimming: 4 bases; junction bases outside the gene matches: 6. The CDR3, as DNA: TGTGCCAGCAGCTTGGCAAGGGACAGGGTGGCAGATACGCAGTATTTT. Translating gives CASSLARDRVADTQYF.

Details on this clone: At one end, the junction sequence differs from germline, possibly due to a read error. CDR3 nucleotides: TGTGCCAGCAGTTCTCACAGCTTCCAGTTC. Protein sequence: CASSSHSFQF. The J gene is TRBJ1-2, the V gene TRBV6-2 or TRBV6-3; D not resolved. The CDR3 spans 10 residues. Germline loops: CDR1 MNHEY, CDR2 SVGEGT.

The V gene is TRBV6-2 or TRBV6-3, the J gene TRBJ1-2, with a possible D match to TRBD1 (5 bases). Trimming took off 5 bases at V and 0 bases at J, with 10 bases between the two ends. The germline gives CDR1 MNHEY, CDR2 SVGEGT. The CDR3 sequence is 14 residues long. The CDR3 here is CASSVTATNYGYTF. For the CDR3, the DNA is TGTGCCAGCAGTGTGACAGCTACTAACTATGGCTACACCTTC.

V gene TRBV6-5 combines with J gene TRBJ2-3; no firm D call. Trimming shortened V by 5 bases and J by 1 base, and 7 bases separated the two germline ends. Germline V gene lookup returns CDR1 MNHEY and CDR2 SVGAGI. The CDR3 totals 13 residues. The CDR3 DNA reads TGTGCCAGCAGTCAACTTGGCACAGATACGCAGTATTTT. This translates into CASSQLGTDTQYF.

The chain uses TRBV6-5 and TRBJ1-5; D is unresolved. This CDR3 comprises 15 residues. The germline V and J ends were trimmed by 5 bases and 1 base, with 12 bases remaining between them. Per the germline V gene, CDR1 is MNHEY and CDR2 is SVGAGI. Here the CDR3 reads CASSPLGSSNQPQHF. The DNA for the CDR3 is TGTGCCAGCAGTCCGCTGGGGAGCAGCAATCAGCCCCAGCATTTT.

The chain combines TRBV27 with TRBJ1-2; 8 bases fit TRBD1. The CDR3 is made up of 13 amino acids. The junction had 7 bases not matched to a gene; V was cut back by 6 bases and J by 7 bases. Germline V gene data show CDR1 as MNHEY and CDR2 as SMNVEV (reference sequence). CDR3 sequence (DNA): TGTGCCAGCAGCCTCGGACAGGGAGGTGGCTACACCTTC. This encodes CASSLGQGGGYTF.

This sequence joins TRBV6-6 and TRBJ1-1, with D perhaps TRBD1 (6 bases). V was clipped by 5 bases and J by 4 bases, with 8 bases between them. The CDR3 length is 12 residues. Germline loops: CDR1 MNHNY, CDR2 SVGAGI (reference sequence). DNA of the CDR3: TGTGCCAGCAGTCCAGGGGTCACTGAAGCTTTCTTT. Protein product: CASSPGVTEAFF.

The gene calls are TRBV6-6 and TRBJ2-7, with 7 nucleotides matching TRBD2. The CDR3 is 13 residues long. Trimming took 8 bases from V and 3 from J; bases not matched to a gene: 7. The V gene's germline CDR1 is MNHNY and CDR2 SVGAGI (reference sequence). The CDR3 DNA reads TGTGCCAGCCGACTAGGGACTAACTACGAGCAGTACGTC. Its protein product is CASRLGTNYEQYV.

The chain employs TRBV10-2 and TRBJ2-7, with D tentatively TRBD1 (6 bases). This CDR3 has 15 residues. With 5 bases removed from V and 1 base from J, the gap between germline ends came to 15 bases. Per the germline V gene, CDR1 is WSHSY and CDR2 is SAAADI. CDR3 sequence: CASSSRDTLSYEQYV. The CDR3 bases are TGCGCCAGCAGTTCCCGGGACACCCTGTCCTACGAGCAGTACGTC.